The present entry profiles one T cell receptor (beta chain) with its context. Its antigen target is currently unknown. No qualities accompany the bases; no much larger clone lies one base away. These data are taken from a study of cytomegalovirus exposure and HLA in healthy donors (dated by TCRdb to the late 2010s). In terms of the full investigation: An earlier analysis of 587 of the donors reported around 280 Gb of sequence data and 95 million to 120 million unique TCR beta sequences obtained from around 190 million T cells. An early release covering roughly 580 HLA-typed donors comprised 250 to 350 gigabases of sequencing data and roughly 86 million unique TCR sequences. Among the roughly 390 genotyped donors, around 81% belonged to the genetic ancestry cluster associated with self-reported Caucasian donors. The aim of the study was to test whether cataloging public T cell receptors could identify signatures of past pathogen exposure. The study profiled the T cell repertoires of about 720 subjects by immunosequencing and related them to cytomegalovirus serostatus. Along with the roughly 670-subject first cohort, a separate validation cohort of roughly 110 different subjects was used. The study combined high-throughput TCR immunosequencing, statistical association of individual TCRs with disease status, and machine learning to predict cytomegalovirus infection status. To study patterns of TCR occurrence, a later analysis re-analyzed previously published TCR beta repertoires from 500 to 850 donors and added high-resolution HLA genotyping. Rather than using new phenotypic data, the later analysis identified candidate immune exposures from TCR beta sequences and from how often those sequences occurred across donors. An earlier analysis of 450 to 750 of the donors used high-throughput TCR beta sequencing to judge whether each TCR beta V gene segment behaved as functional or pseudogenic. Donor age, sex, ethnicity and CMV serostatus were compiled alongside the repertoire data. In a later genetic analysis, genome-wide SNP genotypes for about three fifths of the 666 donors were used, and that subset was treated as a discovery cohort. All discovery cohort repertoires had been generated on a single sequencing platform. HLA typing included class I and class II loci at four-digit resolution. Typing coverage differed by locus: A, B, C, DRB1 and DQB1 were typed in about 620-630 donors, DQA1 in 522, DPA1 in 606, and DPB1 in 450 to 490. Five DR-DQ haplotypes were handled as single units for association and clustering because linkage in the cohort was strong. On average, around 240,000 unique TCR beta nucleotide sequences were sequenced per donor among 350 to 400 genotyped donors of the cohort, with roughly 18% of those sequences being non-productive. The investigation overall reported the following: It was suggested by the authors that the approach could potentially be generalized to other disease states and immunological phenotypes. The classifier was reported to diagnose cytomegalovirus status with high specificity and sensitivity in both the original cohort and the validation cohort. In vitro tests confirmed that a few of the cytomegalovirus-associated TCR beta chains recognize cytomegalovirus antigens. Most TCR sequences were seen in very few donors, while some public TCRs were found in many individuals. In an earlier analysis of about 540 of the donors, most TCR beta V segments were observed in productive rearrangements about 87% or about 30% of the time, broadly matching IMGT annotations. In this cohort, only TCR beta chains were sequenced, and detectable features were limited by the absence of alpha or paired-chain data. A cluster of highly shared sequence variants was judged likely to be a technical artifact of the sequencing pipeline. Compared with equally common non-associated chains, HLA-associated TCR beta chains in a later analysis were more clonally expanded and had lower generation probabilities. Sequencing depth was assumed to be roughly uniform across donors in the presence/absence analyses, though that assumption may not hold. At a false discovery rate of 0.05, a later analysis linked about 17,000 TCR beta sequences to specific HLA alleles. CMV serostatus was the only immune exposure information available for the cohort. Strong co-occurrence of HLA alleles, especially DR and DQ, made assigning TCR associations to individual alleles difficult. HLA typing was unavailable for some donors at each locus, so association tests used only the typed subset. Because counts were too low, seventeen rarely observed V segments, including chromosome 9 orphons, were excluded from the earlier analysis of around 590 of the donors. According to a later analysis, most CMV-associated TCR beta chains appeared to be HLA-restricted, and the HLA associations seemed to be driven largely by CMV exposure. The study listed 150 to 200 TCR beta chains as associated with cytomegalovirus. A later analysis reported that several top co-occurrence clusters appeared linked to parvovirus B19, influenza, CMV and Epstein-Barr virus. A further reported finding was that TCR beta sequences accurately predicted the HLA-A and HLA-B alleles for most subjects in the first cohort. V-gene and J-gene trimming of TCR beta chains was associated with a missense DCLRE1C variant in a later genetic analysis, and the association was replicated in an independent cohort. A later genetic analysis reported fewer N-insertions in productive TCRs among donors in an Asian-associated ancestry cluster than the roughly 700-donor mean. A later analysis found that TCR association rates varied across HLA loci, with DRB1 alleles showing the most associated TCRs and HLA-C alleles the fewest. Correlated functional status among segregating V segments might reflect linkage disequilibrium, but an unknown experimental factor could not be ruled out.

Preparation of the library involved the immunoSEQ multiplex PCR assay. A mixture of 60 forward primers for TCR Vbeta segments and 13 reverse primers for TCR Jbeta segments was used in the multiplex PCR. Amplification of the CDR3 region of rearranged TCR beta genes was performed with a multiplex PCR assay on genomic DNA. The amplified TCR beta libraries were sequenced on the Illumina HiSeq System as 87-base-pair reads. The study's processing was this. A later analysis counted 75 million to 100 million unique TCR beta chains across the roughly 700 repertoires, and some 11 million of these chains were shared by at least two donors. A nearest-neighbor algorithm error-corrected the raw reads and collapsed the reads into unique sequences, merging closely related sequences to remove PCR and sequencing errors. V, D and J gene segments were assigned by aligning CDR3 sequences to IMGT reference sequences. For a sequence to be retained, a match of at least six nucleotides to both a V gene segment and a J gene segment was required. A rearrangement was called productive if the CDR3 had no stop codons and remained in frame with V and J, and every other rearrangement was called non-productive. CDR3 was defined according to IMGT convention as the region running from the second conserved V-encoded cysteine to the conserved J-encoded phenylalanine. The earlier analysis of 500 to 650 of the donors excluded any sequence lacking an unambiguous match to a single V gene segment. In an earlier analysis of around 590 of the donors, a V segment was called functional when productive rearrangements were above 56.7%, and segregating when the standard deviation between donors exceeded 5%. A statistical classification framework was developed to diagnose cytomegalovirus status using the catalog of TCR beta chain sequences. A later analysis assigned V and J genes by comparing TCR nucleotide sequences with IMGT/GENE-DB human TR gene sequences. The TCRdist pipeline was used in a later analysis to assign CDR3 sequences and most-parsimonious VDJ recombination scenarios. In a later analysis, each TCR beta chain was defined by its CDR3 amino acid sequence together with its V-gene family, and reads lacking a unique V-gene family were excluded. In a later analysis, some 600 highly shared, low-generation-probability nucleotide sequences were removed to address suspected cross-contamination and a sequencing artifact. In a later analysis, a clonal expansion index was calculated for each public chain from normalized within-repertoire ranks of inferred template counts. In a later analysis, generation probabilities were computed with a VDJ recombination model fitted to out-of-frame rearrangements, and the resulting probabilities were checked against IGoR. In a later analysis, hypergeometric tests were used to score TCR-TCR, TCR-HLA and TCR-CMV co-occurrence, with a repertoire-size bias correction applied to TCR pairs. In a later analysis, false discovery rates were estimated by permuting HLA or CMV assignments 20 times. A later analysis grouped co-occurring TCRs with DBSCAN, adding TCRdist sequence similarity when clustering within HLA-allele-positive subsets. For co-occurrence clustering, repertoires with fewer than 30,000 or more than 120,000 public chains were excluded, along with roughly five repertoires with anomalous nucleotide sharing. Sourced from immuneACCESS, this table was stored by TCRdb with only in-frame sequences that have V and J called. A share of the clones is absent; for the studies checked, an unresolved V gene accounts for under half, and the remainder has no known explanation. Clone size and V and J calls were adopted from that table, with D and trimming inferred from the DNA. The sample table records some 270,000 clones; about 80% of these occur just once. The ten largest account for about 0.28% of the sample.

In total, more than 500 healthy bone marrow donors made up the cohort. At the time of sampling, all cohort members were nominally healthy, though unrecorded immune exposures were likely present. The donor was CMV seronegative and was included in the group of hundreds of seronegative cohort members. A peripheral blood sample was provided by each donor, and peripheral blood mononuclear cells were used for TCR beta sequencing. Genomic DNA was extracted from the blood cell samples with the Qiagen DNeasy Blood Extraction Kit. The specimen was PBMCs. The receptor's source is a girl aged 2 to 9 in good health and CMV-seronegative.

The CDR3 reads as follows: CASSFTASREISSYEQYF. The bases are TGCGCCAGCAGCTTTACGGCTAGTAGAGAAATTTCCTCCTACGAGCAGTACTTC. Here the chain combines TRBV5-1 and TRBJ2-5; the D segment cannot be called with confidence. The J call could be wrong; TRBJ2-7 is a better fit for the DNA end. CDR1 SGHRS and CDR2 YFSETQ were looked up in the germline V gene. The CDR3 goes from the cysteine to the phenylalanine over 18 residues. The DNA shown is the 54-base CDR3, in frame from base 1.